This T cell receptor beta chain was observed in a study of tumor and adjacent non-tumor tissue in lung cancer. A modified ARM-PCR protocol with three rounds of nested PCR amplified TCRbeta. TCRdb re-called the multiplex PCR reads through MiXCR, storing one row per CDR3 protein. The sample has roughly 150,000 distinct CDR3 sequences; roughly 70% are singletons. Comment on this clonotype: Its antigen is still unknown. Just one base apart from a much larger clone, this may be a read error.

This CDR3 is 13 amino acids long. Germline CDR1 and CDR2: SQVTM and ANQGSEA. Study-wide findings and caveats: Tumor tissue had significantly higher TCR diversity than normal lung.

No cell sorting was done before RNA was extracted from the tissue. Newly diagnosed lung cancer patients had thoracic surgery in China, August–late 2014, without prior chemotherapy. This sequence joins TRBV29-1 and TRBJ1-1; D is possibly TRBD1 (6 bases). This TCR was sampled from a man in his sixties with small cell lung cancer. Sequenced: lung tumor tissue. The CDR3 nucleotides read TGCAACGTTGTGGGAGGGGGTGGCACTGAAGCTTTCTTT. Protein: CNVVGGGGTEAFF.